The 15 T cell receptor beta chains listed next were all sequenced from one sample in a study of CD8 T cells in Susac syndrome. The RNA, about 0.5 to 1 ug, was put through reverse transcription using random hexamers. Each CDR3 protein is one row after TCRdb ran MiXCR on the immunoSEQ multiplex PCR reads. The repertoire has around 170,000 distinct CDR3 sequences, about 91% of them found once; the top ten carry around 0.079%. The material sequenced was CD4+ T cells from PBMCs. These receptor sequences come from a human donor in good health.

V is TRBV6-1 and J is TRBJ2-1; 10 bases are a match to TRBD1. Germline CDR1 and CDR2: MNHNS and SASEGT. The CDR3 covers 16 residues. Trimming at V came to 4 bases and at J to 9 bases, leaving 12 bases not matched to a gene. The CDR3 loop reads CASSASDRGDRGEQFF. CDR3 in DNA: TGTGCCAGCAGTGCCTCGGACAGGGGGGATCGTGGTGAGCAGTTCTTC.

This chain uses TRBV18 with TRBJ2-6; D gene uncertain. V was clipped by 3 bases and J by 4 bases, with 7 bases between them. Germline-derived CDR1 and CDR2 are KGHSH and LQKENI. The CDR3 sequence is 14 residues long. The CDR3 loop is CASSPGTGANVLTF. Here the CDR3 DNA reads TGTGCCAGCTCACCGGGTACCGGGGCCAACGTCCTGACTTTC.

The V call is TRBV7-2, the J call TRBJ1-6; 8 nucleotides agree with TRBD1. CDR1 and CDR2 from the germline V gene are SGHTA and FQGNSA. After removal of 5 bases from V and 7 bases from J, the junction contained 10 bases not matched to a gene. This CDR3 region has 16 residues. The CDR3 protein is CASSHYWTGRNSPLHF. In DNA form, the CDR3 reads TGTGCCAGCAGCCATTATTGGACAGGGAGGAATTCACCCCTCCACTTT.

The chain carries TRBV19 and TRBJ2-6; D is uncertain. CDR3 length equals 16 residues. The germline V and J ends were trimmed by 4 bases and 2 bases, with 12 bases remaining between them. From germline, CDR1 is LNHDA and CDR2 SQIVND (reference sequence). The CDR3 loop is CASSNNVRPGANVLTF. DNA for the CDR3: TGTGCCAGTAGTAATAATGTGCGGCCTGGGGCCAACGTCCTGACTTTC.

This chain links TRBV5-4 with TRBJ1-5; maybe TRBD1 (6 bases). This CDR3 is 13 amino acids long. The V gene's germline CDR1 is SGHNT and CDR2 YYREEE (reference sequence). Trimming removed 0 bases from V and 6 bases from J, with 7 bases in between. The CDR3, as DNA: TGTGCCAGCAGCTTGGAAGGGGGTCAGCCCCAGCATTTT. It is translated as CASSLEGGQPQHF.

CDR3 sequence (DNA): TGTGCCACCAGTGATTGGGACCGGACCTATGGCTACACCTTC. This codes for CATSDWDRTYGYTF. The V and J genes are TRBV24-1 and TRBJ1-2, with D possibly being TRBD1 (5 bases). This CDR3 contains 14 residues. In germline, CDR1 is KGHDR, CDR2 SFDVKD. The germline V and J ends were trimmed by 2 bases and 4 bases, with 10 bases remaining between them.

The V gene is TRBV5-1, the J gene TRBJ2-5, with 10 bases aligning to TRBD2. The V segment lost 4 bases and the J segment 5 bases; nucleotides outside the gene matches: 8. The CDR3 extends over 15 amino acids. The germline V gene encodes CDR1 SGHRS and CDR2 YFSETQ. The CDR3 sequence: CASSDPSGSSETQYF. CDR3 DNA: TGCGCCAGCAGCGACCCTAGCGGGAGCTCGGAGACCCAGTACTTC.

This chain joins TRBV7-2 and TRBJ2-3, with a possible D match to TRBD1 (7 bases). Trimming pared 5 bases from V and 7 bases from J, leaving 19 bases between. Looked up from germline, CDR1 is SGHTA and CDR2 is FQGNSA. The CDR3 loop spans 15 amino acids. The CDR3 spells CASSPRQGGYYTQYF. As DNA, the CDR3 is TGTGCCAGCAGCCCCCGACAGGGAGGATACTATACGCAGTATTTT.

The CDR3 region is CASSYWGGGELFF. The CDR3 nucleotides are TGTGCCAGCAGTTATTGGGGCGGTGGGGAGCTGTTTTTT. The rearrangement joins TRBV6-5 to TRBJ2-2; a possible D gene is TRBD1 (5 bases). This CDR3 comprises 13 residues. With 3 bases removed from V and 8 bases from J, the gap between germline ends came to 10 bases. Germline V gene lookup returns CDR1 MNHEY and CDR2 SVGAGI.

This chain connects TRBV27 to TRBJ2-2, with D maybe TRBD1 (6 bases). Germline values: CDR1 MNHEY, CDR2 SMNVEV (reference sequence). The CDR3 loop spans 14 amino acids. The ends were cut back, 8 bases at V and 4 bases at J, with 14 bases in the middle. The CDR3 coding sequence is TGTGCCAGCTGGGGGCTTCGTGGCACCGGGGAGCTGTTTTTT. Translation gives CASWGLRGTGELFF.

The genes are TRBV6-1 and TRBJ2-3, with unresolved D. With 4 bases removed from V and 4 bases from J, the gap between germline ends came to 9 bases. CDR3 length: 13 residues. Germline values: CDR1 MNHNS, CDR2 SASEGT. The CDR3 region is CASSGERPDTQYF. The DNA for the CDR3 is TGTGCCAGCAGTGGTGAAAGGCCAGATACGCAGTATTTT.

This chain joins TRBV18 and TRBJ2-6; TRBD1 might be the D (6 bases). Per the germline V gene, CDR1 is KGHSH and CDR2 is LQKENI. Trimming removed 4 bases at V and 0 bases at J, with 10 bases between. The CDR3 covers 16 residues. CDR3 DNA sequence: TGTGCCAGCTCACTTACAGGGCTCTCTGGGGCCAACGTCCTGACTTTC. It translates to CASSLTGLSGANVLTF. Drawing the rest from reference TRBV18 and TRBJ2-6, the complete variable domain is NAGVMQNPRHLVRRRGQEARLRCSPMKGHSHVYWYRQLPEEGLKFMVYLQKENIIDESGMPKERFSAEFPKEGPSILRIQQVVRGDSAAYFCASSLTGLSGANVLTFGAGSRLTVL.

This clonotype has only one observation. The chain links TRBV18 to TRBJ2-1, with D unclear. Trimming left V 4 bases short and J 3 bases short, with 10 bases between. Looked up from germline, CDR1 is KGHSH and CDR2 is LQKENI. This CDR3 comprises 14 residues. Here the CDR3 reads CASSLNLDYNEQFF. CDR3 DNA sequence: TGTGCCAGCTCACTTAACCTAGACTACAATGAGCAGTTCTTC. The full variable domain, with the rest looked up from reference TRBV18 and TRBJ2-1, is NAGVMQNPRHLVRRRGQEARLRCSPMKGHSHVYWYRQLPEEGLKFMVYLQKENIIDESGMPKERFSAEFPKEGPSILRIQQVVRGDSAAYFCASSLNLDYNEQFFGPGTRLTVL.

V is TRBV27 and J is TRBJ2-1; 7 bases map to TRBD1. The CDR3 is 15 amino acids. The trim removed 4 bases at V and 2 bases at J, leaving 5 bases unmatched. Germline V gene lookup returns CDR1 MNHEY and CDR2 SMNVEV (reference sequence). The CDR3 region has the DNA TGTGCCAGCAGTTCGGGACAGAACACCTACAATGAGCAGTTCTTC. Translating gives CASSSGQNTYNEQFF.

The chain uses TRBV10-3 and TRBJ1-1; D gene uncertain. Trimming pared 8 bases from V and 2 bases from J, leaving 9 bases between. The CDR3 length is 12 residues. CDR1 is ENHRY and CDR2 is SYGVKD in the germline V gene. This CDR3 is CAISNGNTEAFF. The CDR3 DNA is TGTGCCATCTCAAATGGCAACACTGAAGCTTTCTTT.